The rows below give T cell receptor beta chains drawn from one sample of a study of blood T cell repertoires in COVID-19. TCRdb's table, derived via immunoSEQ multiplex PCR, lists solely in-frame clones and lacks some. This sample yields a few hundred thousand clones, of which 80% to 90% are seen a single time; less than 2.5% belongs to the top ten. The sample taken for sequencing was PBMCs or T cells enriched from blood (not recorded which). The origin of the receptors is a man younger than 40 who had recovered from COVID-19. Each CDR3 is given with its conserved first and last residue. D genes are given only for firm matches. Expanded clones are given a class, and other clones once, few, many or no size at all.

clone_size	d_call	v_call	j_call	cdr3_nt	cdr3_aa
once	-	TRBV9	TRBJ1-1	TGTGCCAGCAACAAAGTCCAGGGTGGGTCTGAAGCTTTCTTT	CASNKVQGGSEAFF
-	-	TRBV3-1/TRBV3-2	TRBJ1-2	TGTGCCAGCAGCCAAGGGACAGCCTTTTACGGAGGCTACACCTTC	CASSQGTAFYGGYTF
-	-	TRBV5-1	TRBJ1-2	TGCGCCAGCAGCTTAACAGGGTCCTACTCCGGCTACACCTTC	CASSLTGSYSGYTF
-	TRBD1	TRBV7-8	TRBJ1-3	TGTGCCAGCAGCCGGGACAGGGGTGGAAACACCATATATTTT	CASSRDRGGNTIYF
-	-	TRBV5-6	TRBJ1-2	TGTGCCAGCAGCTTGACTTTCCCCAGGGATCCTGCTAACTATGGCTACACCTTC	CASSLTFPRDPANYGYTF
-	-	TRBV6-5	TRBJ2-1	TGTGCCAGCAGGGGGGCGAGTGGAGAGCAGTTCTTC	CASRGASGEQFF
-	TRBD2	TRBV7-8	TRBJ2-7	TGTGCCAGCAGCGGACAACGGACTAGCGGGGGATACGAGCAGTACTTC	CASSGQRTSGGYEQYF
-	-	TRBV2	TRBJ1-2	TGTGCCAGCAGGATTAGTACAGGGTTTCCTCCCTTC	CASRISTGFPPF
-	-	TRBV9	TRBJ1-2	TGTGCCAGCAACCCATTCCCCAGGGCCCCACTCACCTTC	CASNPFPRAPLTF
-	TRBD1	TRBV24-1	TRBJ1-5	TGTGCCACGGGGGACAGATCCCATAGCAATCAGCCCCAGCATTTT	CATGDRSHSNQPQHF
-	-	TRBV2	TRBJ2-2	TGTGCCAGCAGAAGCGGGTCGAACACCGGGGAGCTGTTTTTT	CASRSGSNTGELFF
-	-	TRBV5-4	TRBJ1-1	TGTGCCAGCAGCTTGGTTACCGCGGGGGGCACTGAAGCTTTCTTT	CASSLVTAGGTEAFF
-	TRBD1	TRBV5-1	TRBJ1-2	TGCGCCAGCAGCCCGGGACAGGGTAGTTATGGCTACACCTTC	CASSPGQGSYGYTF
-	-	TRBV6-5	TRBJ1-2	TGTGCCAGCATTCAGGGATCATCCTCCGGCTACACCTTC	CASIQGSSSGYTF
once	-	TRBV6-2/TRBV6-3	TRBJ2-7	TGTGCCAGCAGTTATGGGGGCGGCGAGCAGTACTTC	CASSYGGGEQYF
-	-	TRBV19	TRBJ1-5	TGTGCCAGTAGTATAGATCAGGGGAGCAATCAGCCCCAGCATTTT	CASSIDQGSNQPQHF
-	-	TRBV30	TRBJ2-7	TGTGCCTGGAACAGGGTTGGCGAGCAGTACTTC	CAWNRVGEQYF
-	-	TRBV5-1	TRBJ1-2	TGCGCCAGCAGAGGCGACGGAGCTAACTATGGCTACACCTTC	CASRGDGANYGYTF
-	-	TRBV24-1	TRBJ2-3	TGTGCCACCAGTGACCTAGATACGCAGTATTTT	CATSDLDTQYF
once	TRBD1	TRBV6-2/TRBV6-3	TRBJ1-6	TGTGCCAGCAGTCAGACAGGGGACCTCCGGTTT	CASSQTGDLRF
-	TRBD1	TRBV5-1	TRBJ1-1	TGCGCCAGCAGCTCAACCGGGACAGGCATGAACACTGAAGCTTTCTTT	CASSSTGTGMNTEAFF